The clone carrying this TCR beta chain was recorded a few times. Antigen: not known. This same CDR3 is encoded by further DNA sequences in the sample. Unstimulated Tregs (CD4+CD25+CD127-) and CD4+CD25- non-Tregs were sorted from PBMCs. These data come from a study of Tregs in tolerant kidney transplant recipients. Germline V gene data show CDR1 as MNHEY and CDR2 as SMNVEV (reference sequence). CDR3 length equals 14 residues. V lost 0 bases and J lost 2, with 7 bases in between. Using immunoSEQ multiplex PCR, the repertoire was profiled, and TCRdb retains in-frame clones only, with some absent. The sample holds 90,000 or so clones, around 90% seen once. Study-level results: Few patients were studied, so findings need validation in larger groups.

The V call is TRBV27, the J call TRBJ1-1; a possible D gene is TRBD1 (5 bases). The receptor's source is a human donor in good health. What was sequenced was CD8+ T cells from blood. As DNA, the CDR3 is TGTGCCAGCAGTTTATCGAGGGGAAACACTGAAGCTTTCTTT. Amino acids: CASSLSRGNTEAFF.